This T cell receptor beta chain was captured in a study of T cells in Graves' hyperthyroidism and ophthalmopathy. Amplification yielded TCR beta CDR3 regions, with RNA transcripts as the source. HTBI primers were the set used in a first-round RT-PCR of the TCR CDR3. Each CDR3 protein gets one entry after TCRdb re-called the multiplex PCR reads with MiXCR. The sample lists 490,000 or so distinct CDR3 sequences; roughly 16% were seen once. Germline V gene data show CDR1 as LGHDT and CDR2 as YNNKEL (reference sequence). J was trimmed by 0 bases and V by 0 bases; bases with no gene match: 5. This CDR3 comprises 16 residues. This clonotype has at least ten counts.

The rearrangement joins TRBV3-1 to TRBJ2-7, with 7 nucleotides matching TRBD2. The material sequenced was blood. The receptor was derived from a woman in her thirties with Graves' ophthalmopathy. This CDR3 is CASSQDLTSSSYEQYF. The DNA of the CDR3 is TGTGCCAGCAGCCAAGATTTGACTAGCAGCTCCTACGAGCAGTACTTC.